One and the same sample provided the 3 T cell receptor beta chains below, sequenced in a study of human thymus T cells. Sequencing used immunoSEQ multiplex PCR; TCRdb keeps in-frame clones, though not all of them. The repertoire holds roughly 60,000 clones, about 93% seen once, with less than 7% in the top ten. Sequencing was done on a sample of blood. These receptor sequences come from a boy younger than two with a congenital heart defect but otherwise immunologically healthy.

The chain links TRBV14 to TRBJ2-4; 9 bases map to TRBD2. V gave up 4 bases and J gave up 3 bases; unmatched junction bases: 4. The CDR3 loop spans 15 amino acids. The germline gives CDR1 SGHDN, CDR2 FVKESK. The CDR3 is CASSRLTSGKNIQYF. The CDR3 DNA sequence: TGTGCCAGCAGCCGCCTGACTAGCGGCAAAAACATTCAGTACTTC.

The genes are TRBV7-3 and TRBJ2-3; 9 bases are shared with TRBD2. The CDR3 has 15 amino acids. V shed 1 base, J shed 2 bases, and the junction held 1 base outside the gene matches. Germline loops: CDR1 SGHTA, CDR2 FQGTGA. The CDR3 region has the DNA TGTGCCAGCAGCTTAAGCGGGGGGGCCACAGATACGCAGTATTTT. Translating it yields CASSLSGGATDTQYF. The variable domain in full, completed from reference TRBV7-3 and TRBJ2-3, reads GAGVSQTPSNKVTEKGKYVELRCDPISGHTALYWYRQSLGQGPEFLIYFQGTGAADDSGLPNDRFFAVRPEGSVSTLKIQRTERGDSAVYLCASSLSGGATDTQYFGPGTRLTVL.

This chain links TRBV7-9 with TRBJ2-5; 7 nucleotides line up with TRBD2. The germline V gene has CDR1 SEHNR and CDR2 FQNEAQ (reference sequence). The CDR3 has 14 residues. The trim removed 4 bases at V and 2 bases at J, leaving 4 bases unmatched. In DNA form, the CDR3 reads TGTGCCAGCAGCTCGCTAGCGGAGCAAGAGACCCAGTACTTC. This codes for CASSSLAEQETQYF.